This T cell receptor beta chain was sequenced for a study of T cell clonality in common variable immunodeficiency. This clone has at least ten counts. Coverage ceases 3 residues before the CDR3 finishes, and the germline J gene fills in the end. This CDR3 is 14 amino acids long. Germline loops: CDR1 DFQATT, CDR2 SNEGSKA (reference sequence). After removal of 6 bases from V and 2 bases from J, the junction contained 8 bases not matched to a gene. Sequenced by immunoSEQ multiplex PCR; TCRdb stores in-frame clones only, minus some. The sample shows 45,000 to 55,000 clones, none of them appearing just once.

The sequence was obtained from a person between 18 and 70 years old in good health. The chain recombines TRBV20-1 with TRBJ2-7; 9 bases fit TRBD1. The specimen sequenced was peripheral blood mononuclear cells. The covered CDR3 bases are TGCAGTGCAGCCTCCGGGACAGGGCCCTACGAG. It encodes CSAASGTGPYE. The CDR3 as a whole reads CSAASGTGPYEQYF.